A selection of T cell receptor beta chains follows, all from one sample in a study of blood T cell repertoires in COVID-19. The method was immunoSEQ multiplex PCR; TCRdb's version includes in-frame clones alone and lacks a portion of them. The sample lists fewer than 250,000 clones, 80% to 90% seen once, with 7.6% in the top ten. The sample was peripheral blood. The receptors were sampled from a woman aged 45-65 years with active or convalescent COVID-19. Each CDR3 is given with its conserved first and last residue. The D gene is left open where the match is weak. Clone size, where shown, is once, few, many, or a class for clones that have expanded.

>-|TRBV6-5|-|TRBJ1-1
CASSYTLRERNTEAFF
TGTGCCAGCAGTTACACCCTTCGGGAAAGGAACACTGAAGCTTTCTTT
>-|TRBV19|-|TRBJ1-6
CASSIDKNSPLHF
TGTGCCAGTAGTATCGACAAGAATTCACCCCTCCACTTT
>TRBD1|TRBV6-5|-|TRBJ1-2
CASRQGSYGYTF
TGTGCCAGCCGACAGGGAAGCTATGGCTACACCTTC
>-|TRBV12-1|-|TRBJ2-7
CASSSTSGRAPEQYF
TGTGCCAGCAGCTCGACTAGCGGGAGGGCCCCCGAGCAGTACTTC
>-|TRBV6-6|once|TRBJ2-3
CASSYSRVTGDTQYF
TGTGCCAGCAGTTACTCCAGGGTAACGGGAGATACGCAGTATTTT
>-|TRBV2|-|TRBJ1-2
CASTPGLSYGYTF
TGTGCCAGCACCCCGGGATTGAGCTATGGCTACACCTTC
>TRBD1|TRBV19|-|TRBJ1-3
CASRETDRVGNTIYF
TGTGCCAGTAGAGAGACGGACAGGGTTGGAAACACCATATATTTT
>-|TRBV5-6|-|TRBJ2-3
CASGPSYTQYF
TGTGCCAGCGGGCCGTCATATACGCAGTATTTT
>-|TRBV28|-|TRBJ1-4
CASSPVRATNEKLFF
TGTGCCAGCAGTCCGGTACGTGCAACTAATGAAAAACTGTTTTTT
>-|TRBV29-1|-|TRBJ2-3
CSVGRSTDTQYF
TGCAGCGTTGGTAGAAGCACAGATACGCAGTATTTT
>TRBD2|TRBV7-9|-|TRBJ2-2
CASQSGGNTGELFF
TGTGCCAGCCAGAGCGGGGGGAACACCGGGGAGCTGTTTTTT
>TRBD2|TRBV2|once|TRBJ2-2
CASSPRVAGGNTGELFF
TGTGCCAGCAGTCCAAGGGTAGCGGGAGGGAACACCGGGGAGCTGTTTTTT
>TRBD1|TRBV7-9|-|TRBJ2-7
CASSVRDREKIEQYF
TGTGCCAGCAGCGTCCGGGACAGGGAAAAAATCGAGCAGTACTTC
>-|TRBV5-1|-|TRBJ1-2
CASTFDNLNYGYTF
TGCGCCAGCACTTTCGACAATCTAAATTATGGCTACACCTTC
>TRBD2|TRBV5-6|-|TRBJ2-1
CASSLIAGANNEQFF
TGTGCCAGCAGCTTGATAGCGGGGGCGAACAATGAGCAGTTCTTC
>-|TRBV2|-|TRBJ1-6
CASSEERGPGGYNSPLHF
TGTGCCAGCAGTGAAGAGAGAGGGCCGGGAGGTTATAATTCACCCCTCCACTTT
>-|TRBV5-1|-|TRBJ2-3
CASSDPGGNTQYF
TGCGCCAGCAGTGATCCAGGGGGGAACACGCAGTATTTT
>-|TRBV11-2|-|TRBJ1-2
CASSFDTYGYTF
TGTGCCAGCAGCTTTGACACCTATGGCTACACCTTC
>-|TRBV5-7|few|TRBJ1-3
CASSFDTRNTIYF
TGTGCCAGCAGCTTCGACACCCGAAACACCATATATTTT
>-|TRBV28|-|TRBJ2-1
CASSLGGSGGSQFF
TGTGCCAGCAGTTTAGGCGGGTCCGGAGGATCGCAGTTCTTC
>-|TRBV3-1/TRBV3-2|-|TRBJ1-1
CASSNRVWTEAFF
TGTGCCAGCAGTAACAGGGTTTGGACTGAAGCTTTCTTT
>-|TRBV5-1|-|TRBJ2-1
CASSLSLVRVMSYNEQFF
TGCGCCAGCAGCTTGAGTCTAGTCAGGGTTATGTCCTACAATGAGCAGTTCTTC
>TRBD2|TRBV28|-|TRBJ2-3
CASSLTSGRRTDTQYF
TGTGCCAGCAGTTTAACTAGCGGGAGGAGGACAGATACGCAGTATTTT
>-|TRBV28|once|TRBJ2-7
CASSLATRTWKGEQYF
TGTGCCAGCAGTTTAGCAACCCGGACTTGGAAGGGAGAGCAGTACTTC
>-|TRBV5-4|-|TRBJ1-2
CASSLPANYGYTF
TGTGCCAGCAGCTTACCGGCTAACTATGGCTACACCTTC
>TRBD2|TRBV5-4|-|TRBJ2-3
CASTTGTSGRTSTDTQYF
TGTGCCAGCACTACCGGGACTAGCGGACGAACTAGCACAGATACGCAGTATTTT
>TRBD1|TRBV7-9|few|TRBJ1-3
CASSTLTGTGHSGNTIYF
TGTGCCAGCAGTACACTCACCGGGACAGGGCACTCTGGAAACACCATATATTTT
>-|TRBV9|-|TRBJ2-2
CASSPAAELTGELFF
TGTGCCAGCAGCCCCGCGGCAGAGCTCACCGGGGAGCTGTTTTTT
>TRBD2|TRBV9|-|TRBJ2-7
CASSITSGSYEQYF
TGTGCCAGCAGCATAACTAGCGGGAGCTACGAGCAGTACTTC
>-|TRBV24-1|-|TRBJ2-3
CAISTPGLLTDTQYF
TGTGCCATCTCAACCCCAGGGTTACTCACAGATACGCAGTATTTT
>TRBD2|TRBV10-3|-|TRBJ2-1
CATGTSGDRYNEQFF
TGTGCCACCGGGACTAGCGGGGACCGTTACAATGAGCAGTTCTTC
>TRBD2|TRBV2|-|TRBJ2-2
CASRASGRTNTGELFF
TGTGCCAGCAGGGCTAGCGGGCGTACGAACACCGGGGAGCTGTTTTTT
>TRBD2|TRBV28|-|TRBJ2-7
CASTERGSGSFYEQYF
TGTGCCAGCACCGAGAGAGGTAGCGGGAGTTTCTACGAGCAGTACTTC
>TRBD1|TRBV28|-|TRBJ2-1
CASGQGYNEQFF
TGTGCCAGCGGACAGGGCTACAATGAGCAGTTCTTC
>TRBD1|TRBV10-3|-|TRBJ1-1
CAISYRGDTEAFF
TGTGCCATCAGTTACAGGGGGGACACTGAAGCTTTCTTT
>-|TRBV6-6|-|TRBJ1-1
CASRLVNTEAFF
TGTGCCAGCAGACTGGTGAACACTGAAGCTTTCTTT
>-|TRBV5-1|-|TRBJ1-1
CASSLAWDTGEAFF
TGCGCCAGCAGCTTGGCGTGGGATACAGGAGAAGCTTTCTTT
>-|TRBV5-6|-|TRBJ1-3
CASSLRRRAGGNTIYF
TGTGCCAGCAGCCTTAGGCGCAGGGCCGGTGGAAACACCATATATTTT
>-|TRBV28|-|TRBJ1-1
CASTSGQMNTEAFF
TGTGCCAGCACCTCGGGTCAAATGAACACTGAAGCTTTCTTT
>TRBD2|TRBV5-1|-|TRBJ2-1
CASSFGPSGNNEQFF
TGCGCCAGCAGCTTTGGTCCTAGCGGAAACAATGAGCAGTTCTTC
>TRBD1|TRBV29-1|once|TRBJ1-5
CSVTPGQGQPQHF
TGCAGCGTCACTCCGGGACAGGGGCAGCCCCAGCATTTT
>-|TRBV3-1/TRBV3-2|-|TRBJ2-2
CASKRGNWDTGELFF
TGTGCCAGCAAACGAGGGAACTGGGACACCGGGGAGCTGTTTTTT
>TRBD2|TRBV5-5|-|TRBJ2-5
CASSLGSGRIQETQYF
TGTGCCAGCAGCTTGGGGAGCGGGAGGATCCAAGAGACCCAGTACTTC
>-|TRBV12-3/TRBV12-4|-|TRBJ2-7
CASSPPSYEQYF
TGTGCCAGCAGCCCCCCATCCTACGAGCAGTACTTC
>-|TRBV2|-|TRBJ1-5
CASSLRGPQHF
TGTGCCAGCAGCCTCAGGGGACCGCAGCATTTT
>TRBD1|TRBV24-1|-|TRBJ1-5
CATSDPTGGDQPQHF
TGTGCCACCAGTGACCCGACAGGGGGGGATCAGCCCCAGCATTTT
>-|TRBV28|-|TRBJ1-2
CASSVLTGHLAGYTF
TGTGCCAGCAGCGTGCTGACAGGCCATCTCGCTGGCTACACCTTC
>TRBD1|TRBV18|-|TRBJ2-1
CASSPGQGNEQFF
TGTGCCAGCTCACCAGGACAGGGCAATGAGCAGTTCTTC
>TRBD1|TRBV18|once|TRBJ1-1
CASSRDSNTEAFF
TGTGCCAGCTCACGGGACAGCAACACTGAAGCTTTCTTT
>-|TRBV12-5|-|TRBJ2-5
CASGRDYQETQYF
TGTGCTAGTGGACGGGACTACCAAGAGACCCAGTACTTC
>TRBD1|TRBV6-5|-|TRBJ1-5
CASRIFQGADQPQHF
TGTGCCAGCAGAATATTCCAGGGGGCCGATCAGCCCCAGCATTTT
>TRBD2|TRBV7-3|-|TRBJ2-1
CASRTLAGVYNEQFF
TGTGCCAGCAGAACACTAGCGGGGGTATACAATGAGCAGTTCTTC
>TRBD1|TRBV6-5|-|TRBJ1-5
CASSSGTGLSPQHF
TGTGCCAGCAGTTCAGGGACAGGCTTATCACCCCAGCATTTT
>TRBD1|TRBV6-5|-|TRBJ1-5
CASTPQGTRPQHF
TGTGCCAGCACTCCACAGGGGACACGGCCCCAGCATTTT
>TRBD1|TRBV28|-|TRBJ1-2
CASSPRTGDYGYTF
TGTGCCAGCAGTCCCCGGACAGGGGACTATGGCTACACCTTC
>TRBD2|TRBV29-1|once|TRBJ2-1
CSIPGSGRTTGSYNEQFF
TGCAGCATACCCGGGTCCGGGAGGACCACGGGGTCCTACAATGAGCAGTTCTTC
>TRBD2|TRBV6-5|-|TRBJ2-1
CASSYSGRGNYNEQFF
TGTGCCAGCAGTTACTCCGGGAGGGGGAACTACAATGAGCAGTTCTTC
>TRBD1|TRBV5-1|-|TRBJ1-2
CASSLGQGADGYTF
TGCGCCAGCAGCTTGGGACAGGGGGCCGATGGCTACACCTTC
>-|TRBV6-1|-|TRBJ1-2
CASSDPTTPYGYTF
TGTGCCAGCAGTGACCCGACTACGCCCTATGGCTACACCTTC
>-|TRBV29-1|many|TRBJ2-1
CSVEDLVGRAYNEQFF
TGCAGCGTTGAAGATCTCGTAGGCAGGGCCTACAATGAGCAGTTCTTC